This TCR beta chain was identified in a study of cytomegalovirus exposure and HLA in healthy donors (dated by TCRdb to 2016 to 2017). About the investigation overall: The 500 to 700 repertoires of the first cohort and the 110 or so validation repertoires were produced on the same platform, according to a later analysis. The study was designed to test whether signatures of past pathogen exposure could be identified by cataloging public T cell receptors. A separate validation cohort of roughly 130 different subjects was used in addition to the 666-subject first cohort. To predict cytomegalovirus infection status, the study combined high-throughput TCR immunosequencing, statistical association of individual TCRs with disease status, and machine learning. Overall results and qualifications from the work: A few of the identified cytomegalovirus-associated TCR beta chains were confirmed in vitro to be specific for cytomegalovirus antigens. According to the authors, the approach could potentially be generalized to other disease states and immunological phenotypes. Cytomegalovirus status was reported to be diagnosed by the classifier with high specificity and sensitivity in both the original and validation cohorts. A later analysis found that TCRs clustered in the first cohort also tended to co-occur in the roughly 110 validation repertoires, with approximately 93% of cluster scores above 0. In the study, around 150 TCR beta chains were listed as associated with cytomegalovirus. Most TCR sequences were observed very rarely across donors, whereas some public TCRs were present in many individuals. The validation cohort had no HLA typing available for a later analysis, so co-occurrence within that cohort was assessed over all 120 or so repertoires.

The donors were included in the validation cohort of over a hundred subjects, a group kept apart from the roughly 670-subject first cohort. The method was the immunoSEQ multiplex PCR assay. For the original study's pipeline: To diagnose cytomegalovirus status from the catalog of TCR beta chain sequences, a statistical classification framework was built. The clones in this table, taken by TCRdb from immuneACCESS, are in-frame only. Not every clone is retained; where verified, under half of the shortfall comes from an unresolved V gene, and the cause of the rest is unknown. That table furnishes V, J and clone size, whereas the DNA furnished D and trimming. A total of under 150,000 clones appear in this sample, approximately 84% of them only once. The ten largest clones represent 1.4% of the sample. V is shortened by 7 bases, J by 5 bases, and the region joining them spans 9 bases. CDR1 and CDR2 are read off the germline V gene (reference sequence) as MNHEY and SMNVEV. The CDR3 goes from the cysteine to the phenylalanine over 12 residues. Left in the record is the CDR3 DNA by itself, 36 bases read in frame from the first base.

As regards this clone: What antigen it recognizes has not been identified. No much larger clone exists at a distance of one base, and base qualities are not known.

The sequencing input was PBMCs. The chain couples TRBV27 to TRBJ2-1; the D gene is perhaps TRBD2, on 5 matching bases. The clonotype originates from a woman aged 30 to 39 in good health and CMV-seronegative. The CDR3 in this case is CASKGDDNEQFF. The nucleotide sequence reads as follows: TGTGCCAGCAAGGGAGATGACAATGAGCAGTTCTTC.